This TCR beta chain was sequenced during a study of CD8+CD57+ T cells in acquired aplastic anemia. Study-wide results and limits: Simpson's diversity of CD8+ cells was not significantly different in patients compared with controls. Patients had roughly 31 CD8+ CDR3 sequences in common with controls (the shared set).

The table lists this clonotype with many counts. What it binds is unknown. Patients chosen for sequencing had shown CD8+CD57+ cell expansion by flow cytometry. None of the patients had been given any therapy when their blood was sampled. Template material for TCR beta VDJ and CDR3 profiling consisted of genomic DNA. Via MiXCR, TCRdb re-called the reads, giving one row per CDR3 protein. The sample has around 200,000 distinct CDR3 sequences, approximately 48% seen once. This CDR3 region has 13 residues. The J segment lost 6 bases and the V segment lost 2 bases, leaving 4 bases of the junction unmatched. Germline V gives CDR1 DFQATT, CDR2 SNEGSKA (reference sequence).

The origin of this receptor is a human donor with aplastic anemia. Sequenced sample: sorted CD4+, CD8+, or CD8+CD57+ T cells (not recorded which) from PBMCs. V is TRBV20-1 and J is TRBJ1-5; 7 bases fit TRBD1. This CDR3 reads CSARQGVGQPQHF. As DNA, the CDR3 is TGCAGTGCTAGACAGGGGGTGGGTCAGCCCCAGCATTTT.